This is a list of T cell receptor beta chains from one sample in a study of T cell responses to AZD1222 COVID-19 vaccine. Repertoires were generated with immunoSEQ multiplex PCR, while TCRdb's copy carries only in-frame clones and drops some. In the table there are 160,000 or so clones, about nine tenths of which are singletons. Sequencing was performed on peripheral blood, taken on day 0 of AZD1222 vaccination. The receptors derive from an adult in good health. Each CDR3 is given with its conserved first and last residue. The order of the fields is V gene, J gene, D gene, clone size, CDR3 DNA, CDR3 protein. D genes are given only for firm matches. Part of the rows lack a size; the others show once, few, many or a class for expanded clones.

>TRBV29-1|TRBJ2-1|.|.
TGCAGCGTCCCTGGGGAAGGTGAGCAGTTCTTC
CSVPGEGEQFF
>TRBV7-2|TRBJ2-6|TRBD2|.
TGTGCCAGCAGCCCCAGACTAGCGGGGGGCTCTGGGGCCAACGTCCTGACTTTC
CASSPRLAGGSGANVLTF
>TRBV28|TRBJ1-1|.|.
TGTGCCAGCAGTCCCGGACGGGAGGGTGTTAACACTGAAGCTTTCTTT
CASSPGREGVNTEAFF
>TRBV4-1|TRBJ1-2|.|.
TGCGCCAGCAGCCCTATGGGGGGCGGCTATGGCTACACCTTC
CASSPMGGGYGYTF
>TRBV19|TRBJ1-2|TRBD1|.
TGTGCCAGTAGAGTAGGGGGCTTCTATGGCTACACCTTC
CASRVGGFYGYTF
>TRBV12-3/TRBV12-4|TRBJ1-1|.|.
TGTGCCACCACACCCACGATGAACACTGAAGCTTTCTTT
CATTPTMNTEAFF
>TRBV28|TRBJ1-2|.|.
TGTGCCAGCAGGAGATCAAACTATGGCTACACCTTC
CASRRSNYGYTF
>TRBV3-1/TRBV3-2|TRBJ1-2|.|.
TGTGCCAGCAGCCCACCCCGACAGGATACTAACTATGGCTACACCTTC
CASSPPRQDTNYGYTF
>TRBV7-8|TRBJ1-5|.|.
TGTGCCAGCAGCCCCCTGAATAGCAATCAGCCCCAGCATTTT
CASSPLNSNQPQHF
>TRBV7-2|TRBJ1-2|TRBD1|few
TGTGCCAGCAGGATACATTCAGGGGGCGCCGGCTATGGCTACACCTTC
CASRIHSGGAGYGYTF
>TRBV11-3|TRBJ1-2|.|once
TGTGCCAGCAGCCAGCGGCGGGGGGCAAGTGGCTACACCTTC
CASSQRRGASGYTF
>TRBV9|TRBJ1-1|.|.
TGTGCCAGCAGCGGGGGACTGAACACTGAAGCTTTCTTT
CASSGGLNTEAFF
>TRBV7-9|TRBJ2-2|.|once
TGTGCCAGCAGCGGCAACTCGCGGGACTCCGGGGAGCTGTTTTTT
CASSGNSRDSGELFF
>TRBV7-8|TRBJ2-2|.|.
TGTGCCAGCAGCTCCCGACGGATGAACACCGGGGAGCTGTTTTTT
CASSSRRMNTGELFF
>TRBV28|TRBJ2-7|.|.
TGTGCCAGCGGATTGGGGGGCGGGAGCTCCTACGAGCAGTACTTC
CASGLGGGSSYEQYF
>TRBV19|TRBJ2-3|TRBD2|.
TGTGCCAGTAGTCGTCCACAGAGCGGGGGGGCCTCCGCAATTACAGATACGCAGTATTTT
CASSRPQSGGASAITDTQYF
>TRBV30|TRBJ1-2|.|.
TGTGCCTGGAGTGTGTCGCAAAGTGTCCGAGGCTACACCTTC
CAWSVSQSVRGYTF
>TRBV3-1/TRBV3-2|TRBJ1-2|.|once
TGTGCCAGCAGCCAGGGACTAAGGGGCTACACCTTC
CASSQGLRGYTF
>TRBV5-4|TRBJ1-1|TRBD1|.
TGTGCCAGCAGCCGCGGACAGGCTGAAGCTTTCTTT
CASSRGQAEAFF
>TRBV7-9|TRBJ1-1|.|.
TGTGCCAGCAGCCCCCTCCCTGGGACTGAAGCTTTCTTT
CASSPLPGTEAFF
>TRBV19|TRBJ2-7|.|.
TGTGCCAGTAGTACCGCGTACGAGCAGTACTTC
CASSTAYEQYF
>TRBV6-2/TRBV6-3|TRBJ2-3|.|once
TGTGCCAGCAGTCATCTCCTGGGTTTTGGCACAGATACGCAGTATTTT
CASSHLLGFGTDTQYF
>TRBV6-1|TRBJ1-4|.|.
TGTGCCAGCAGTGAAGCCGGGGGCGAAAAACTGTTTTTT
CASSEAGGEKLFF
>TRBV7-9|TRBJ2-2|TRBD1|once
TGTGCCAGCATCAATCCCCAGACCCGGGACAGGGTTGACACCGGGGAGCTGTTTTTT
CASINPQTRDRVDTGELFF
>TRBV25-1|TRBJ1-1|.|.
TGTGCCAGCAGTGGAGTGACATTAGGGGACACTGAAGCTTTCTTT
CASSGVTLGDTEAFF
>TRBV19|TRBJ2-1|TRBD2|.
TGTGCCAGAGTTTCGGGACTAGCATTACATGAGCAGTTCTTC
CARVSGLALHEQFF
>TRBV7-2|TRBJ2-5|.|.
TGTGCCAGCAGCTTAGTTATGGTAGAGACCCAGTACTTC
CASSLVMVETQYF
>TRBV18|TRBJ1-6|.|once
TGTGCCAGCTCGCCGGGGGGTTATAATTCACCCCTCCACTTT
CASSPGGYNSPLHF
>TRBV10-1|TRBJ1-1|.|.
TGCGCCAGCAGTGAAGCACCTACGACACTATTGAACACTGAAGCTTTCTTT
CASSEAPTTLLNTEAFF
>TRBV20-1|TRBJ1-1|.|.
TGCAGTGCTAGCGGTAGGCCAGAAGCTTTCTTT
CSASGRPEAFF
>TRBV2|TRBJ1-1|.|.
TGTGCCAGCAGTGCACAGGGAATGAACACTGAAGCTTTCTTT
CASSAQGMNTEAFF
>TRBV11-2|TRBJ2-1|.|.
TGTGCCAGCAGGAAAATTAAAACTAGTTTCTACAATGAGCAGTTCTTC
CASRKIKTSFYNEQFF
>TRBV3-1/TRBV3-2|TRBJ2-7|.|.
TGTGCCAGCAGCCGGGATAGCGGTATATACTACGAGCAGTACTTC
CASSRDSGIYYEQYF
>TRBV9|TRBJ1-1|.|.
TGTGCCAGCAGCGCTTACAGGGACTTTGGCACTGAAGCTTTCTTT
CASSAYRDFGTEAFF
>TRBV6-2/TRBV6-3|TRBJ2-1|.|.
TGTGCCAGCAGTTGGAGTAGGGTCACAGTAACTATAAATGAGCAGTTCTTC
CASSWSRVTVTINEQFF
>TRBV19|TRBJ1-1|.|.
TGTGCCAGTAGTATAGGTAAGGGGTTTGAAGCTTTCTTT
CASSIGKGFEAFF
>TRBV7-2|TRBJ1-5|.|.
TGTGCCAGCAGCCATGGCGGACAGCCCCAGCATTTT
CASSHGGQPQHF
>TRBV5-1|TRBJ2-1|TRBD1|once
TGCGCCAGCAAACCAGGACAGGGATCCTACAATGAGCAGTTCTTC
CASKPGQGSYNEQFF
>TRBV5-1|TRBJ2-7|TRBD2|.
TGCGCCAGCAGCCCTACTAGCGGGGGAAAATACGAGCAGTACTTC
CASSPTSGGKYEQYF
>TRBV5-4|TRBJ1-4|TRBD1|.
TGTGCCAGCAGCCCGGGACAGCGAGTTAATGAAAAACTGTTTTTT
CASSPGQRVNEKLFF
>TRBV7-6|TRBJ2-7|TRBD2|.
TGTGCCAGCAGCTCCGTCCGGACTAGCGGAGGTGGGGAGCAGTACTTC
CASSSVRTSGGGEQYF
>TRBV30|TRBJ1-5|.|.
TGTGCCTGGGCCGGGACGGGCCGGCAGCCCCAGCATTTT
CAWAGTGRQPQHF
>TRBV18|TRBJ1-1|TRBD1|.
TGTGCCAGCTCAACCGGGACAGGGGGTCCCCTGAACACTGAAGCTTTCTTT
CASSTGTGGPLNTEAFF
>TRBV5-6|TRBJ1-3|.|.
TGTGCCAGCAGCTTGGAAGGGGCGAGAGGAAACACCATATATTTT
CASSLEGARGNTIYF
>TRBV19|TRBJ2-2|TRBD2|.
TGTGCCAGTAGTATAGCTAGCGGGAGGGCCGGGGAGCTGTTTTTT
CASSIASGRAGELFF
>TRBV28|TRBJ2-1|TRBD2|once
TGTGCCAGCAGTTTTTCCCCGACTAGCGGATCCTACAATGAGCAGTTCTTC
CASSFSPTSGSYNEQFF
>TRBV18|TRBJ2-3|.|.
TGTGCCAGCTCACCACCGACTCGCACAGATACGCAGTATTTT
CASSPPTRTDTQYF
>TRBV30|TRBJ1-1|.|.
TGTGCCTGGGCTCAGGAACGCGACACTGAAGCTTTCTTT
CAWAQERDTEAFF
>TRBV5-1|TRBJ2-1|.|.
TGCGCCTCCCAGTCCAGGGGAGCCGATGAGCAGTTCTTC
CASQSRGADEQFF
>TRBV18|TRBJ2-7|TRBD1|.
TGTGCCAGCTCACCACGAGGGACAGCCTCCTACGAGCAGTACTTC
CASSPRGTASYEQYF
>TRBV6-5|TRBJ2-5|TRBD1|.
TGTGCCAGCAGTACCAGGGGGCGGGTAGAGACCCAGTACTTC
CASSTRGRVETQYF